What follows describes a single T cell receptor (beta chain). Its antigen remains unknown. Profiling relied on immunoSEQ multiplex PCR, and the TCRdb table lists in-frame clones only, not all of them. This table holds approximately 70,000 clones, about 94% found once. The germline CDR1 and CDR2 sequences are SNHLY and FYNNEI. CDR3 length: 14 amino acids. Deletions cut 6 bases from V and 7 bases from J, with 15 bases between. This record belongs to a study of cytomegalovirus exposure and HLA in healthy donors. Whole-study findings and limits: In vitro checks showed that a few CMV-associated chains really do target CMV antigens.

The TCR was taken from a woman aged 18 to 35 in good health and CMV-seronegative. The chain recombines TRBV2 with TRBJ2-2, with D perhaps matching TRBD2 (6 bases). Source material: PBMCs. The CDR3: CASSSGTVLGELFF. CDR3 DNA sequence: TGTGCCAGCAGCTCCGGGACTGTCCTCGGGGAGCTGTTTTTT.